This TCR beta chain is drawn from a study of control samples from healthy donors and cancer patients. The repertoire was sequenced with immunoSEQ multiplex PCR; TCRdb's copy has only in-frame clones and lacks some. The sample holds over 90,000 clones; about 91% are singletons and the top ten take roughly 2.5%. Germline V CDR1 and CDR2: LNHDA, SQIVND (reference sequence). There are 17 residues in the CDR3. Losses at the gene ends were 1 base for V and 8 bases for J; bases not matched to a gene: 11. Sequencing used blood. This chain uses TRBV19 with TRBJ1-2; 12 bases line up with TRBD1. The sequence was obtained from a woman aged 18-29 years in good health. This CDR3 reads CASSIGLGQGALRGYTF. The CDR3 nucleotides read TGTGCCAGTAGTATAGGTCTGGGACAGGGGGCTCTAAGAGGCTACACCTTC.